These 5 T cell receptor beta chains share one sample of origin, sequenced in a study of blood T cell repertoires in COVID-19. Generated by immunoSEQ multiplex PCR, the TCRdb table keeps only in-frame clones and is missing some. Of over 110,000 clones in the sample, about four fifths are singletons; the top ten hold approximately 3.6%. Source material: peripheral blood. The source of these receptors is a man between 65 and 85 years old who had recovered from COVID-19.

CDR3 amino acids: CAWSAAGGWGEQFF. The CDR3 DNA follows: TGTGCCTGGAGTGCTGCGGGAGGTTGGGGTGAGCAGTTCTTC. V and J are TRBV30 and TRBJ2-1, with 8 nucleotides matching TRBD2. CDR1 and CDR2 from the germline V gene are GTSNPN and SVGIG (reference sequence). The CDR3 has 14 residues. V dropped 1 base and J dropped 9; count of bases not matched to a gene: 8. Full variable domain (outside the CDR3, taken from reference TRBV30 and TRBJ2-1): SQTIHQWPATLVQPVGSPLSLECTVEGTSNPNLYWYRQAAGRGLQLLFYSVGIGQISSEVPQNLSASRPQDRQFILSSKKLLLSDSGFYLCAWSAAGGWGEQFFGPGTRLTVL.

Here the CDR3 reads CASSSGQGPEKLFF. The CDR3 DNA reads as TGCGCCAGCAGCTCGGGACAGGGTCCTGAAAAACTGTTTTTT. This chain connects TRBV5-1 to TRBJ1-4; TRBD1 matches at 9 bases. This CDR3 spans 14 amino acids. CDR1 and CDR2 from the germline V gene are SGHRS and YFSETQ. V was clipped by 3 bases and J by 7 bases; unmatched bases: 4.

CDR3 in DNA: TGTGCCATCGGTCAGGACAATGAGCAGTTCTTC. It translates to CAIGQDNEQFF. The V call is TRBV10-3, the J call TRBJ2-1; no clear D gene. The germline V gene has CDR1 ENHRY and CDR2 SYGVKD. V was clipped by 8 bases and J by 5 bases, with 7 bases between them. The CDR3 is 11 amino acids.

The chain links TRBV10-3 to TRBJ2-5; 7 bases line up with TRBD1. Germline V CDR1 and CDR2: ENHRY, SYGVKD. Trimming took 1 base from V and 9 from J; bases not matched to a gene: 8. There are 14 residues in the CDR3. CDR3 in amino acids: CAISELQGLGAQYF. In DNA, the CDR3 is TGTGCCATCAGTGAGTTACAGGGGCTCGGGGCCCAGTACTTC.

The V gene is TRBV10-2, the J gene TRBJ2-7; 9 bases map to TRBD2. CDR1 and CDR2 from the germline V gene are WSHSY and SAAADI. V lost 0 bases, J lost 4 bases, and 4 bases stayed unmatched. CDR3 length: 15 amino acids. The CDR3 DNA is TGCGCCAGCAGTGAGTCCCCGGGACTAGCTTACGAGCAGTACTTC. Translating gives CASSESPGLAYEQYF.